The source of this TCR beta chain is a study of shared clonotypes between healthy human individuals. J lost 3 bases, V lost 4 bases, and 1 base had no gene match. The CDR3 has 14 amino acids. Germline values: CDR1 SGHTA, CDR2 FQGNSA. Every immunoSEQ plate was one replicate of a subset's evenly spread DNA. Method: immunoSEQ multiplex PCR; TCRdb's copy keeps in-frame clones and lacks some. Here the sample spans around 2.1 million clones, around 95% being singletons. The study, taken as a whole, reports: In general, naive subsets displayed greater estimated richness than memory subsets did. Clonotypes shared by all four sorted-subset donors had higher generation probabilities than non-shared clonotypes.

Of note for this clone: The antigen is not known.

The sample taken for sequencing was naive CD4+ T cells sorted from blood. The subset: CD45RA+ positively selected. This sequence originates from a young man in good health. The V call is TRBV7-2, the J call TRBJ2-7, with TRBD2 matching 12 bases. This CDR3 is CASSSTSGSYEQYF. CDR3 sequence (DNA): TGTGCCAGCAGCTCGACTAGCGGGAGCTACGAGCAGTACTTC.